Each of the 30 T cell receptor beta chains below was sequenced from the same sample in a study of cytomegalovirus exposure and HLA in healthy donors. With 60 Vbeta and 13 Jbeta primers, the PCR was carried out. Some clones are missing from TCRdb's copy, which holds only in-frame ones; the method was immunoSEQ multiplex PCR. The sample lists 150,000 to 200,000 clones, around four fifths seen once, with roughly 1.9% in the top ten. The sequenced sample was PBMCs. These receptors were collected from a man aged 18 to 29 in good health and CMV-seronegative.

The chain joins TRBV9 to TRBJ2-2, with 7 bases fitting TRBD1. This CDR3 is 17 amino acids long. Trimming cost V 0 bases and J 1 base; bases outside gene matches: 6. Germline lookup yields CDR1 SGDLS and CDR2 YYNGEE. CDR3 bases: TGTGCCAGCAGCGTAGCCACGACAGGGAGGAACACCGGGGAGCTGTTTTTT. It specifies CASSVATTGRNTGELFF.

The V and J genes are TRBV7-2 and TRBJ1-1; weak D call: TRBD1 (5 bases). The CDR3 is made up of 13 amino acids. Between the trimmed V and J ends, which lost 5 bases and 6 bases, there was a span of 13 bases. The germline CDR1 and CDR2 sequences are SGHTA and FQGNSA. The CDR3 loop reads CASSEWARAEAFF. The CDR3 DNA follows: TGTGCCAGCAGCGAATGGGCCAGGGCTGAAGCTTTCTTT.

The chain employs TRBV5-1 and TRBJ2-1; 9 nucleotides align to TRBD2. This CDR3 contains 16 residues. The V gene's germline CDR1 is SGHRS and CDR2 YFSETQ. The ends lost 4 bases at V and 4 bases at J; junction bases unmatched: 9. CDR3 residues: CASSRTGSGGYNEQFF. The CDR3 bases are TGCGCCAGCAGCCGGACGGGTAGCGGGGGATACAATGAGCAGTTCTTC.

This sequence joins TRBV5-4 and TRBJ1-4; 10 nucleotides align to TRBD1. CDR1 is SGHNT and CDR2 is YYREEE in the germline V gene (reference sequence). The CDR3 is made up of 13 amino acids. V lost 3 bases and J lost 10; bases outside the gene matches: 3. CDR3 amino acids: CASSSGQGGKLFF. The DNA for the CDR3 is TGTGCCAGCAGCTCCGGACAGGGGGGAAAACTGTTTTTT.

The chain joins TRBV28 to TRBJ2-5, with TRBD1 matching 8 bases. V was clipped by 5 bases and J by 1 base; unmatched bases: 3. The CDR3 extends over 14 amino acids. Germline lookup yields CDR1 MDHEN and CDR2 SYDVKM. Here the CDR3 reads CASSNQGAQETQYF. The CDR3 nucleotides read TGTGCCAGCAGTAACCAGGGGGCCCAAGAGACCCAGTACTTC. Drawing the rest from reference TRBV28 and TRBJ2-5, the complete variable domain is DVKVTQSSRYLVKRTGEKVFLECVQDMDHENMFWYRQDPGLGLRLIYFSYDVKMKEKGDIPEGYSVSREKKERFSLILESASTNQTSMYLCASSNQGAQETQYFGPGTRLLVL.

V is TRBV2 and J is TRBJ2-2; 10 nucleotides agree with TRBD2. Germline lookup yields CDR1 SNHLY and CDR2 FYNNEI. The J segment lost 2 bases and the V segment lost 2 bases, leaving 2 bases of the junction unmatched. This CDR3 comprises 16 residues. CDR3 sequence reads: CASSELAGVNTGELFF. The CDR3 nucleotides are TGTGCCAGCAGTGAACTAGCGGGGGTCAACACCGGGGAGCTGTTTTTT.

This chain links TRBV4-1 with TRBJ2-7; D is uncertain. CDR1 and CDR2 from the germline V gene are MGHRA and YSYEKL. CDR3 length: 13 amino acids. The V and J ends lost 3 bases and 4 bases respectively, with 10 bases between them. This CDR3 is CASSQTKGYEQYF. CDR3 nucleotide sequence: TGCGCCAGCAGCCAGACAAAAGGATACGAGCAGTACTTC.

This chain connects TRBV5-4 to TRBJ2-6; D is possibly TRBD2 (5 bases). Germline V lookup: CDR1 SGHNT, CDR2 YYREEE (reference sequence). With 1 base removed from V and 4 bases from J, the gap between germline ends came to 21 bases. The CDR3 has 19 amino acids. The CDR3 spells CASSLTETSALAGANVLTF. In DNA form, the CDR3 reads TGTGCCAGCAGCTTGACAGAAACAAGCGCTCTAGCCGGGGCCAACGTCCTGACTTTC.

This chain joins TRBV7-2 and TRBJ2-5, with 11 bases identical to TRBD2. The CDR3 is 14 amino acids. The trim removed 5 bases at V and 3 bases at J, leaving 2 bases unmatched. The germline V gene encodes CDR1 SGHTA and CDR2 FQGNSA. CDR3 in amino acids: CASSHSGGEETQYF. The CDR3 DNA sequence: TGTGCCAGCAGCCATAGCGGGGGGGAAGAGACCCAGTACTTC.

V is TRBV29-1 and J is TRBJ2-4; possible D gene TRBD1, 5 bases. The CDR3 totals 13 residues. Germline V gives CDR1 SQVTM, CDR2 ANQGSEA. The V end lost 4 bases, the J end lost 4 bases, and 11 bases lay between the germline ends. CDR3 nucleotides: TGCAGCGTTGCGACGAGACAGAAAAACATTCAGTACTTC. This encodes CSVATRQKNIQYF.

V gene TRBV19 combines with J gene TRBJ2-7; 7 nucleotides agree with TRBD1. J gave up 3 bases and V 5 bases, and 4 bases lay outside the gene matches. The germline V gene has CDR1 LNHDA and CDR2 SQIVND (reference sequence). The CDR3 is 13 residues long. The CDR3 is CASSGTVFYEQYF. The CDR3 bases are TGTGCCAGTAGTGGGACAGTTTTCTACGAGCAGTACTTC.

The chain carries TRBV4-1 and TRBJ2-7; no firm D call. CDR1 and CDR2 from the germline V gene are MGHRA and YSYEKL. V was trimmed by 0 bases and J by 6 bases, leaving 9 bases between them. CDR3 size: 13 residues. The DNA of the CDR3 is TGCGCCAGCAGCCAAGAGCAGGTTACCGAGCAGTACTTC. This sequence encodes CASSQEQVTEQYF.

This chain joins TRBV6-1 and TRBJ2-2, with a weak D call TRBD1 (5 bases). The CDR3 is 13 residues long. Germline CDR1 MNHNS, CDR2 SASEGT. With 6 bases removed from V and 6 bases from J, the gap between germline ends came to 11 bases. CDR3 sequence (DNA): TGTGCCAGCAGGGTACAGGCCGCCGGGGAGCTGTTTTTT. It translates to CASRVQAAGELFF.

The V call is TRBV10-3, the J call TRBJ2-7, with D tentatively TRBD1 (6 bases). V was trimmed by 3 bases and J by 5 bases, leaving 17 bases between them. This CDR3 spans 15 amino acids. Germline-derived CDR1 and CDR2 are ENHRY and SYGVKD. The CDR3 protein is CAISDRDTSGHEQYF. The CDR3 region has the DNA TGTGCCATCAGTGACCGGGACACTTCGGGCCACGAGCAGTACTTC.

The CDR3 DNA reads as TGTGCCAGCATTAGCGCCGGGGGATCCGAGCAGTACTTC. This encodes CASISAGGSEQYF. The chain joins TRBV2 to TRBJ2-7; TRBD2 is a possible D gene (6 bases). The CDR3 covers 13 residues. V lost 7 bases to trimming and J lost 6 bases, with 16 bases between them. Germline V gene data show CDR1 as SNHLY and CDR2 as FYNNEI.

This chain links TRBV5-4 with TRBJ2-3, with D possibly matching TRBD2 (9 bases). V lost 5 bases to trimming and J lost 3 bases, with 22 bases between them. In germline, CDR1 is SGHNT, CDR2 YYREEE (reference sequence). The CDR3 sequence is 17 residues long. The DNA for the CDR3 is TGTGCCAGCAGTCTCAGGGGGCGGGGGGGGTGGACAGATACGCAGTATTTT. Its translation is CASSLRGRGGWTDTQYF.

This clone was seen once. V is TRBV5-4 and J is TRBJ2-1, with 8 bases identical to TRBD2. In germline, CDR1 is SGHNT, CDR2 YYREEE (reference sequence). Trimming removed 3 bases from V and 0 bases from J; junction bases left unmatched: 11. CDR3 length equals 18 residues. In DNA form, the CDR3 reads TGTGCCAGCAGCTCCGGGGGGGTAGCGGCGAGCTCCTACAATGAGCAGTTCTTC. Protein product: CASSSGGVAASSYNEQFF.

The chain uses TRBV9 and TRBJ2-1; 15 bases line up with TRBD2. Germline V gives CDR1 SGDLS, CDR2 YYNGEE. The ends lost 3 bases at V and 8 bases at J; junction bases unmatched: 3. The CDR3 extends over 15 amino acids. CDR3 DNA sequence: TGTGCCAGCAGCGGGACTAGCGGGGGGGTCGATGAGCAGTTCTTC. It codes for CASSGTSGGVDEQFF.

The CDR3 sequence is CATSRDPGTSGGHNEQFF. The CDR3, as DNA: TGTGCCACCAGCAGAGACCCGGGGACTAGCGGGGGCCACAATGAGCAGTTCTTC. The V gene is TRBV15, the J gene TRBJ2-1, with TRBD2 matching 14 bases. The length of the CDR3 is 18 residues. V was clipped by 0 bases and J by 5 bases; unmatched bases: 6. Germline CDR1 LNHNV, CDR2 YYDKDF (reference sequence).

This sequence joins TRBV7-9 and TRBJ2-5, with a possible D match to TRBD1 (5 bases). The CDR3 has 12 residues. Germline V lookup: CDR1 SEHNR, CDR2 FQNEAQ (reference sequence). Between the trimmed V and J ends, which lost 10 bases and 1 base, there was a span of 10 bases. CDR3 in DNA: TGTGCCACACAGGCCCTCCAAGAGACCCAGTACTTC. This sequence encodes CATQALQETQYF.

This clone occurred a few times. The rearrangement uses TRBV7-6 and TRBJ2-7, with TRBD2 matching 12 bases. This CDR3 is built from 18 residues. The germline gives CDR1 SGHVS, CDR2 FNYEAQ. V lost 5 bases to trimming and J lost 3 bases; unmatched junction nucleotides: 14. Written as DNA, the CDR3 is TGTGCCAGCAGCACACCTCACACTGTGACTAGCGGGAGCTACGAGCAGTACTTC. The encoded protein is CASSTPHTVTSGSYEQYF.

This chain joins TRBV4-1 and TRBJ1-5; tentatively, D is TRBD1 (6 bases). The ends were cut back, 4 bases at V and 3 bases at J, with 13 bases in the middle. This CDR3 spans 15 amino acids. Germline assignment: CDR1 MGHRA and CDR2 YSYEKL. CDR3 nucleotides: TGCGCCAGCAGCCGAATACAGGGATCCAATCAGCCCCAGCATTTT. It yields the protein CASSRIQGSNQPQHF.

The DNA for the CDR3 is TGCGCCAGCAGCCAAGATCCCCAGGGGGGAGGAAGCAATCAGCCCCAGCATTTT. This translates into CASSQDPQGGGSNQPQHF. V and J are TRBV4-3 and TRBJ1-5, with 7 bases fitting TRBD1. CDR3 length: 18 residues. V gave up 0 bases and J gave up 1 base; unmatched junction bases: 9. Germline assignment: CDR1 LGHNA and CDR2 YSLEER.

The rearrangement links TRBV11-2 to TRBJ2-2, with TRBD1 matching over 7 bases. This CDR3 spans 14 amino acids. The ends lost 5 bases at V and 9 bases at J; junction bases unmatched: 9. CDR1 and CDR2 from the germline V gene are SGHAT and FQNNGV. The CDR3 coding sequence is TGTGCCAGCAGCAAGACAGGGTATCCAAGGGAGCTGTTTTTT. Its translation is CASSKTGYPRELFF. The complete variable domain, with remaining parts taken from reference TRBV11-2 and TRBJ2-2, reads EAGVAQSPRYKIIEKRQSVAFWCNPISGHATLYWYQQILGQGPKLLIQFQNNGVVDDSQLPKDRFSAERLKGVDSTLKIQPAKLEDSAVYLCASSKTGYPRELFFGEGSRLTVL.

This clone was recorded once. This rearrangement joins TRBV28 to TRBJ2-5; D may be TRBD2 (7 bases). The CDR3 has 17 amino acids. Germline CDR1 is MDHEN and CDR2 is SYDVKM. The V end was cut by 3 bases, the J end by 2 bases, with 19 bases between. The DNA for the CDR3 is TGTGCCAGCAGTTTGGTCATAGGGGGGAGGGCTCAAGAGACCCAGTACTTC. Protein: CASSLVIGGRAQETQYF. Full variable domain (missing parts from reference TRBV28 and TRBJ2-5): DVKVTQSSRYLVKRTGEKVFLECVQDMDHENMFWYRQDPGLGLRLIYFSYDVKMKEKGDIPEGYSVSREKKERFSLILESASTNQTSMYLCASSLVIGGRAQETQYFGPGTRLLVL.

This sequence joins TRBV9 and TRBJ2-1; 7 positions agree with TRBD1. CDR1 is SGDLS and CDR2 is YYNGEE in the germline V gene. This CDR3 contains 15 residues. V shed 1 base, J shed 3 bases, and the junction held 4 bases outside the gene matches. This CDR3 reads CASSVRDRVYNEQFF. In nucleotides, the CDR3 is TGTGCCAGCAGCGTACGGGACAGAGTCTACAATGAGCAGTTCTTC. The variable domain in full, completed from reference TRBV9 and TRBJ2-1, reads DSGVTQTPKHLITATGQRVTLRCSPRSGDLSVYWYQQSLDQGLQFLIQYYNGEERAKGNILERFSAQQFPDLHSELNLSSLELGDSALYFCASSVRDRVYNEQFFGPGTRLTVL.

This clone was found a few times. The chain uses TRBV6-5 and TRBJ1-4; D unresolved. The CDR3 is 14 residues long. Looked up from germline, CDR1 is MNHEY and CDR2 is SVGAGI. Trimming removed 6 bases from V and 2 bases from J, with 10 bases in between. CDR3 region: CASRKSGTNEKLFF. The CDR3 DNA follows: TGTGCCAGCAGAAAATCAGGCACTAATGAAAAACTGTTTTTT.

This chain joins TRBV6-4 and TRBJ1-5, with D perhaps matching TRBD1 (5 bases). V lost 3 bases and J lost 7, with 16 bases in between. The germline V gene encodes CDR1 MRHNA and CDR2 SNTAGT. There are 15 residues in the CDR3. The CDR3 bases are TGTGCCAGCAGTGATTCGGTGGGACGGGGGCAGCCCCAGCATTTT. This gives the protein CASSDSVGRGQPQHF.

The chain employs TRBV4-1 and TRBJ1-4, with 10 nucleotides matching TRBD1. Germline-derived CDR1 and CDR2 are MGHRA and YSYEKL. CDR3 length: 14 amino acids. Trimming took 1 base from V and 8 from J; bases not matched to a gene: 1. CDR3 DNA sequence: TGCGCCAGCAGCCAAGGGACAGGGGGGGAAAAACTGTTTTTT. Residues: CASSQGTGGEKLFF.

The V and J genes are TRBV27 and TRBJ1-2; D might be TRBD1 (6 bases). Germline CDR1 is MNHEY and CDR2 is SMNVEV (reference sequence). The CDR3 spans 15 residues. The V end lost 0 bases, the J end lost 4 bases, and 12 bases lay between the germline ends. The CDR3 spells CASSLSGTGLYGYTF. DNA of the CDR3: TGTGCCAGCAGTTTATCAGGTACAGGGCTCTATGGCTACACCTTC.